The 30 T cell receptor beta chains below were found in one sample sequenced in a study of siplizumab effects on memory and regulatory T cells. Profiling relied on immunoSEQ multiplex PCR, and the TCRdb table lists in-frame clones only, not all of them. The table lists 45,000 to 60,000 clones, roughly 87% of them singletons. Source material: naive CD8+ T cells sorted from blood. The receptors here all came from a human donor in good health.

This clone was detected only once. The J gene is TRBJ1-2, the V gene TRBV27, with 9 bases aligning to TRBD1. Germline V gene lookup returns CDR1 MNHEY and CDR2 SMNVEV (reference sequence). The length of the CDR3 is 15 residues. The V segment lost 5 bases and the J segment 3 bases; nucleotides outside the gene matches: 7. This CDR3 is CASSPGTGTYYGYTF. The DNA for the CDR3 is TGTGCCAGCAGTCCAGGGACAGGGACTTACTATGGCTACACCTTC.

This chain uses TRBV5-1 with TRBJ1-2; TRBD1 agrees at 8 bases. J gave up 0 bases and V 2 bases, and 3 bases lay outside the gene matches. Germline lookup yields CDR1 SGHRS and CDR2 YFSETQ. The CDR3 loop spans 15 amino acids. CDR3 amino acids: CASSFLDRANYGYTF. CDR3 nucleotide sequence: TGCGCCAGCAGCTTTTTGGACAGGGCTAACTATGGCTACACCTTC.

The CDR3 coding sequence is TGTGCTAGTGGTTTGAGTCCAGCAGGGGTACTCACAGATACGCAGTATTTT. Its translation is CASGLSPAGVLTDTQYF. J is TRBJ2-3 and V is TRBV12-5, with D tentatively TRBD1 (6 bases). V was cut by 2 bases and J by 2 bases, with 17 bases left in between. This CDR3 has 17 amino acids. Germline values: CDR1 LGHNT, CDR2 FRNRAP. Full variable domain (remainder filled in from reference TRBV12-5 and TRBJ2-3): DARVTQTPRHKVTEMGQEVTMRCQPILGHNTVFWYRQTMMQGLELLAYFRNRAPLDDSGMPKDRFSAEMPDATLATLKIQPSEPRDSAVYFCASGLSPAGVLTDTQYFGPGTRLTVL.

CDR3 protein: CSSRLAGEQYF. CDR3 sequence (DNA): TGCAGTTCCCGACTAGCGGGTGAGCAGTACTTC. The chain couples TRBV20-1 to TRBJ2-7; 10 nucleotides align to TRBD2. CDR1 is DFQATT, CDR2 SNEGSKA, per germline (reference sequence). The ends lost 8 bases at V and 7 bases at J; junction bases unmatched: 5. The CDR3 contains 11 residues.

This clone turned up a few times. The V and J genes are TRBV4-1 and TRBJ1-5; D gene unclear. V lost 1 base and J lost 9, with 7 bases in between. The CDR3 length is 12 residues. From germline, CDR1 is MGHRA and CDR2 YSYEKL. CDR3 in amino acids: CASSQGLGPQHF. CDR3 sequence (DNA): TGCGCCAGCAGCCAAGGTTTGGGGCCCCAGCATTTT.

V gene TRBV9 combines with J gene TRBJ2-1; maybe TRBD2 (5 bases). V was cut by 4 bases and J by 7 bases, with 15 bases left in between. The CDR3 has 14 residues. Germline CDR1 SGDLS, CDR2 YYNGEE. The CDR3 protein is CASSFTGFGNEQFF. The CDR3 DNA follows: TGTGCCAGCAGCTTCACGGGGTTCGGGAATGAGCAGTTCTTC.

V gene TRBV7-9 combines with J gene TRBJ2-2; D is unresolved. With 6 bases removed from V and 4 bases from J, the gap between germline ends came to 6 bases. In germline, CDR1 is SEHNR, CDR2 FQNEAQ (reference sequence). This CDR3 is built from 12 residues. The CDR3 protein is CASSSFTGELFF. The CDR3, as DNA: TGTGCCAGCAGTTCTTTCACCGGGGAGCTGTTTTTT.

The V gene is TRBV19, the J gene TRBJ1-5; maybe TRBD1 (6 bases). V was pared by 4 bases and J by 0 bases, with 10 bases between. Germline loops: CDR1 LNHDA, CDR2 SQIVND (reference sequence). This CDR3 is built from 15 residues. DNA for the CDR3: TGTGCCAGTAGTACCGGACAGTATAGCAATCAGCCCCAGCATTTT. This translates into CASSTGQYSNQPQHF.

A few counts support this clone. This chain links TRBV7-9 with TRBJ1-1; no reliable D call. The V gene lost 0 bases and the J gene lost 1 base, with 12 bases spanning the gap. The CDR3 has 16 amino acids. In germline, CDR1 is SEHNR, CDR2 FQNEAQ (reference sequence). The CDR3 here is CASSLAGSGKNTEAFF. DNA of the CDR3: TGTGCCAGCAGCTTAGCGGGATCGGGGAAGAACACTGAAGCTTTCTTT.

The chain carries TRBV5-6 and TRBJ2-1; D unresolved. Germline values: CDR1 SGHDT, CDR2 YYEEEE. This CDR3 spans 15 amino acids. V lost 2 bases, J lost 0 bases, and 9 bases lay in between. As DNA, the CDR3 is TGTGCCAGCAGCTTCGACCCTAGCTCCTACAATGAGCAGTTCTTC. This translates into CASSFDPSSYNEQFF. Based on the CDR3 plus reference TRBV5-6 and TRBJ2-1, the full variable domain is DAGVTQSPTHLIKTRGQQVTLRCSPKSGHDTVSWYQQALGQGPQFIFQYYEEEERQRGNFPDRFSGHQFPNYSSELNVNALLLGDSALYLCASSFDPSSYNEQFFGPGTRLTVL.

CDR3 DNA: TGTGCCAGCAGCTTATTAGGACTCGGACTAGGAGGGAATGAGCAGTTCTTC. Encoded protein: CASSLLGLGLGGNEQFF. V usage is TRBV7-9 and J usage is TRBJ2-1, with 7 bases aligning to TRBD2. This CDR3 contains 17 residues. The V gene end was trimmed by 2 bases and the J gene end by 7 bases; junction bases not matched to a gene: 14. Germline CDR1 is SEHNR and CDR2 is FQNEAQ (reference sequence).

The chain combines TRBV9 with TRBJ1-2; 7 bases match TRBD1. The germline V gene has CDR1 SGDLS and CDR2 YYNGEE. This CDR3 has 14 residues. The V segment lost 0 bases and the J segment 6 bases; nucleotides outside the gene matches: 5. The CDR3 sequence: CASSVVGGGNGYTF. The CDR3 DNA is TGTGCCAGCAGCGTAGTAGGAGGGGGCAATGGCTACACCTTC.

The chain couples TRBV11-2 to TRBJ2-7, with D possibly being TRBD2 (6 bases). V gave up 5 bases and J gave up 2 bases, with 13 bases separating them. The CDR3 extends over 14 amino acids. CDR1 and CDR2 (germline): SGHAT, FQNNGV. The CDR3 is CASSSTERAYEQYF. CDR3 bases: TGTGCCAGCAGCAGCACGGAGCGGGCCTACGAGCAGTACTTC.

This chain connects TRBV9 to TRBJ2-1; a weak D match, TRBD1 (5 bases). V was clipped by 4 bases and J by 8 bases, with 13 bases between them. There are 13 residues in the CDR3. Germline V gene data show CDR1 as SGDLS and CDR2 as YYNGEE. CDR3 residues: CASSSNLGDEQFF. DNA of the CDR3: TGTGCCAGCAGCTCCAACCTAGGGGATGAGCAGTTCTTC.

This sequence joins TRBV9 and TRBJ2-3; 12 positions match TRBD2. Trimming removed 0 bases from V and 4 bases from J; junction bases left unmatched: 12. The germline CDR1 and CDR2 sequences are SGDLS and YYNGEE. The CDR3 consists of 19 residues. CDR3 bases: TGTGCCAGCAGCGTAGATCCCCTGGCTAGCGGGGGGGCGGCAGATACGCAGTATTTT. Residues: CASSVDPLASGGAADTQYF. Full variable domain (missing parts from reference TRBV9 and TRBJ2-3): DSGVTQTPKHLITATGQRVTLRCSPRSGDLSVYWYQQSLDQGLQFLIQYYNGEERAKGNILERFSAQQFPDLHSELNLSSLELGDSALYFCASSVDPLASGGAADTQYFGPGTRLTVL.

The chain uses TRBV5-5 and TRBJ2-7; D perhaps matches TRBD1 (6 bases). This CDR3 has 15 amino acids. V was clipped by 2 bases and J by 4 bases, with 16 bases between them. Germline V CDR1 and CDR2: SGHKS, YYEKEE (reference sequence). CDR3 in DNA: TGTGCCAGCAGCTTTTGGTCAGGGGTTTCGTACGAGCAGTACTTC. It is translated as CASSFWSGVSYEQYF. Drawing the rest from reference TRBV5-5 and TRBJ2-7, the complete variable domain is DAGVTQSPTHLIKTRGQQVTLRCSPISGHKSVSWYQQVLGQGPQFIFQYYEKEERGRGNFPDRFSARQFPNYSSELNVNALLLGDSALYLCASSFWSGVSYEQYFGPGTRLTVT.

The table lists this clone with a count of one. The chain carries TRBV4-1 and TRBJ2-3; D perhaps matches TRBD2 (5 bases). In germline, CDR1 is MGHRA, CDR2 YSYEKL. The CDR3 has 13 residues. The V end was cut by 2 bases, the J end by 5 bases, with 8 bases between. The CDR3 DNA follows: TGCGCCAGCAGCCAACGAGGAGGAGATACGCAGTATTTT. This translates into CASSQRGGDTQYF.

This clone turned up a few times. J is TRBJ2-1 and V is TRBV2; 10 nucleotides match TRBD2. From germline, CDR1 is SNHLY and CDR2 FYNNEI. The CDR3 contains 14 residues. Unmatched junction bases numbered 12, after V lost 11 bases and J lost 8 bases. The CDR3 here is CARAQREGPYEQFF. Here the CDR3 DNA reads TGTGCCCGCGCCCAGCGGGAGGGCCCATATGAGCAGTTCTTC.

CDR3 protein: CASSFYQGLNEQFF. As DNA, the CDR3 is TGTGCCAGCAGCTTTTATCAGGGGCTCAATGAGCAGTTCTTC. The V and J genes are TRBV7-9 and TRBJ2-1; D possibly corresponds to TRBD1 (6 bases). V gave up 3 bases and J gave up 6 bases, with 12 bases separating them. The germline CDR1 and CDR2 sequences are SEHNR and FQNEAQ (reference sequence). The CDR3 length is 14 residues.

The rearrangement uses TRBV10-1 and TRBJ1-2; D is uncertain. V shed 6 bases and J shed 4 bases, with 6 bases lying between them. The CDR3 extends over 11 amino acids. Germline V gene lookup returns CDR1 WNHNN and CDR2 SYGVQD (reference sequence). CDR3 sequence: CASRTSYGYTF. CDR3 nucleotides: TGCGCCAGCAGAACGAGCTATGGCTACACCTTC.

The rearrangement joins TRBV2 to TRBJ2-3; 12 positions match TRBD2. Germline CDR1 is SNHLY and CDR2 is FYNNEI. The junction had 10 bases not matched to a gene; V was cut back by 5 bases and J by 7 bases. The CDR3 totals 16 residues. The CDR3 loop is CASSPSSGRAWNTQYF. The CDR3 region has the DNA TGTGCCAGCAGTCCCTCTAGCGGGAGGGCTTGGAATACGCAGTATTTT.

V usage is TRBV5-8 and J usage is TRBJ2-1; maybe TRBD1 (7 bases). V was pared by 2 bases and J by 2 bases, with 14 bases between. Looked up from germline, CDR1 is SGHTS and CDR2 is YDEGEE. This CDR3 is 16 amino acids long. For the CDR3, the DNA is TGTGCCAGCAGCTTACTACAGGGGACTCCCTACAATGAGCAGTTCTTC. It encodes CASSLLQGTPYNEQFF.

The chain recombines TRBV7-9 with TRBJ2-1; D perhaps matches TRBD1 (5 bases). The CDR3 is 13 amino acids. Germline CDR1 reads SEHNR; CDR2 reads FQNEAQ (reference sequence). Trimming shortened V by 2 bases and J by 7 bases, and 9 bases separated the two germline ends. CDR3 DNA: TGTGCCAGCAGCTTAAATAGGGGAAATGAGCAGTTCTTC. Translation gives CASSLNRGNEQFF.

The chain is built from TRBV4-1 and TRBJ2-7, with D possibly being TRBD1 or TRBD2 (6 bases each). Per germline, CDR1 MGHRA and CDR2 YSYEKL. The CDR3 loop spans 15 amino acids. Between the trimmed V and J ends, which lost 0 bases and 3 bases, there was a span of 12 bases. The CDR3 reads CASSQDRGGLYEQYF. As DNA, the CDR3 is TGCGCCAGCAGCCAAGATAGAGGGGGACTCTACGAGCAGTACTTC.

The chain couples TRBV6-1 to TRBJ2-7; TRBD2 might be the D (6 bases). Germline lookup yields CDR1 MNHNS and CDR2 SASEGT. The length of the CDR3 is 15 residues. Trimming removed 8 bases at V and 0 bases at J, with 17 bases between. The CDR3 here is CASGIGGGVSYEQYF. CDR3 DNA sequence: TGTGCCAGCGGGATCGGGGGAGGAGTCTCCTACGAGCAGTACTTC.

The chain combines TRBV27 with TRBJ1-1; D remains ambiguous. V gave up 3 bases and J gave up 1 base, with 9 bases separating them. The CDR3 totals 14 residues. Germline V CDR1 and CDR2: MNHEY, SMNVEV (reference sequence). The CDR3 nucleotides read TGTGCCAGCAGTTTCGGGGATTCGAACACTGAAGCTTTCTTT. Encoded protein: CASSFGDSNTEAFF.

The V gene is TRBV19, the J gene TRBJ2-2, with D tentatively TRBD2 (6 bases). In germline, CDR1 is LNHDA, CDR2 SQIVND (reference sequence). The CDR3 length is 14 residues. Deletions cut 3 bases from V and 3 bases from J, with 8 bases between. The CDR3: CASSMGGYTGELFF. CDR3 nucleotide sequence: TGTGCCAGTAGTATGGGGGGATACACCGGGGAGCTGTTTTTT. Full variable domain (remainder filled in from reference TRBV19 and TRBJ2-2): DGGITQSPKYLFRKEGQNVTLSCEQNLNHDAMYWYRQDPGQGLRLIYYSQIVNDFQKGDIAEGYSVSREKKESFPLTVTSAQKNPTAFYLCASSMGGYTGELFFGEGSRLTVL.

This rearrangement joins TRBV23-1 to TRBJ2-2; the D is unclear. TRBV23-1 is flagged as an ORF with uncertain function. Trimming took 4 bases from V and 3 from J, leaving 15 bases between them. This CDR3 has 16 amino acids. CDR3 DNA: TGCGCCAGCAGTCTGCTAGGGCTGAGACACACCGGGGAGCTGTTTTTT. It yields the protein CASSLLGLRHTGELFF.

The CDR3 protein is CASSLNGMNTEAFF. CDR3 bases: TGTGCCAGCAGCTTGAACGGGATGAACACTGAAGCTTTCTTT. The rearrangement joins TRBV7-3 to TRBJ1-1; D gene uncertain. V was shortened by 3 bases and J by 0 bases, with 8 bases between the two germline ends. In germline, CDR1 is SGHTA, CDR2 FQGTGA. The CDR3 runs to 14 residues. Complete variable domain (other parts from reference TRBV7-3 and TRBJ1-1): GAGVSQTPSNKVTEKGKYVELRCDPISGHTALYWYRQSLGQGPEFLIYFQGTGAADDSGLPNDRFFAVRPEGSVSTLKIQRTERGDSAVYLCASSLNGMNTEAFFGQGTRLTVV.

V and J are TRBV27 and TRBJ2-4, with 9 bases matching TRBD1. The junction had 7 bases not matched to a gene; V was cut back by 4 bases and J by 9 bases. The V gene's germline CDR1 is MNHEY and CDR2 SMNVEV (reference sequence). The CDR3 totals 14 residues. The CDR3 sequence is CASSSGQGEIIQYF. The DNA of the CDR3 is TGTGCCAGCAGTTCGGGACAGGGTGAGATCATTCAGTACTTC.